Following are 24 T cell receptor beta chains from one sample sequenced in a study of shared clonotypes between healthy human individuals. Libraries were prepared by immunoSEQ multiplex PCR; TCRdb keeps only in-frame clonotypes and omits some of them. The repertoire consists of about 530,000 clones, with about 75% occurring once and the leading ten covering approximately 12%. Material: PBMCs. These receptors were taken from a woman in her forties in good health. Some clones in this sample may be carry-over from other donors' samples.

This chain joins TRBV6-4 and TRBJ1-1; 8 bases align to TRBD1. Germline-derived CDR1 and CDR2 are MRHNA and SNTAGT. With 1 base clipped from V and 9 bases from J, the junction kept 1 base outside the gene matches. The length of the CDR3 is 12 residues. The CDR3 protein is CASSDWTGKAFF. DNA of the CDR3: TGTGCCAGCAGTGACTGGACAGGGAAAGCTTTCTTT.

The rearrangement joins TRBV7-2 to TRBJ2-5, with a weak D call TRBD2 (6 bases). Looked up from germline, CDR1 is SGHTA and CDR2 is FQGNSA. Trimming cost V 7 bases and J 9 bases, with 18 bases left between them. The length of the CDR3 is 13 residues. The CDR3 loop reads CASNNIAEGAQYF. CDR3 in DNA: TGTGCCAGCAACAATATAGCGGAGGGCGCCCAGTACTTC.

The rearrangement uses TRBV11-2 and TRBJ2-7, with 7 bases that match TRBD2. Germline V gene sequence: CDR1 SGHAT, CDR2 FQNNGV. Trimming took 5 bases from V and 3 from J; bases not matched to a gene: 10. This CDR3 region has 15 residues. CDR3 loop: CASSQGAGEGYEQYF. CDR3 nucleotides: TGTGCCAGCAGCCAAGGGGCGGGAGAAGGCTACGAGCAGTACTTC. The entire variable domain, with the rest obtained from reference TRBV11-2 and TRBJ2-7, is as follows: EAGVAQSPRYKIIEKRQSVAFWCNPISGHATLYWYQQILGQGPKLLIQFQNNGVVDDSQLPKDRFSAERLKGVDSTLKIQPAKLEDSAVYLCASSQGAGEGYEQYFGPGTRLTVT.

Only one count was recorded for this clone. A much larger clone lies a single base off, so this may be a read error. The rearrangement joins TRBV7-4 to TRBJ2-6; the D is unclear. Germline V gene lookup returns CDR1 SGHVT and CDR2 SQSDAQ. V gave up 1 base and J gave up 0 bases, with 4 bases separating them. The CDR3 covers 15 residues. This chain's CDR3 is CASSLGVSGANVLTF. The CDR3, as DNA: TGTGCCAGCAGCTTAGGTGTCTCTGGGGCCAACGTCCTGACTTTC.

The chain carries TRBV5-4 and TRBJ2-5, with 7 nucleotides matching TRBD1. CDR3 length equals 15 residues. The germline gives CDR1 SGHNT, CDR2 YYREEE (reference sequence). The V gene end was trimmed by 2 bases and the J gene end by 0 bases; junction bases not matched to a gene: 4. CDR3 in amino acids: CASSLEGQYQETQYF. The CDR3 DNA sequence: TGTGCCAGCAGCTTAGAGGGACAGTACCAAGAGACCCAGTACTTC.

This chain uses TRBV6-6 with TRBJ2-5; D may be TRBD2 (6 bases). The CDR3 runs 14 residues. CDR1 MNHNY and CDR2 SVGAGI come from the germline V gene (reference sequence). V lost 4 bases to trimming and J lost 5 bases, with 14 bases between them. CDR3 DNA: TGTGCCAGCAGTTCGCAGGGTGGAGGGGAGACCCAGTACTTC. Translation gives CASSSQGGGETQYF.

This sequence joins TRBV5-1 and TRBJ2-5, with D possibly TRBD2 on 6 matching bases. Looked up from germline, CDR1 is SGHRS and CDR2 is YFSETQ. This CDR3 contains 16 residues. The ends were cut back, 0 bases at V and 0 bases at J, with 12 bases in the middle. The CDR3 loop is CASSLGPGGYQETQYF. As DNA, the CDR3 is TGCGCCAGCAGCTTGGGGCCCGGAGGGTACCAAGAGACCCAGTACTTC.

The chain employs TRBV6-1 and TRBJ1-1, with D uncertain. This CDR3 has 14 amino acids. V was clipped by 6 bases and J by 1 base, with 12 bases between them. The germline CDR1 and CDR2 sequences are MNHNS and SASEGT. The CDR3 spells CASRGLPENTEAFF. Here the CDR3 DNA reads TGTGCCAGCAGGGGCTTGCCAGAGAACACTGAAGCTTTCTTT.

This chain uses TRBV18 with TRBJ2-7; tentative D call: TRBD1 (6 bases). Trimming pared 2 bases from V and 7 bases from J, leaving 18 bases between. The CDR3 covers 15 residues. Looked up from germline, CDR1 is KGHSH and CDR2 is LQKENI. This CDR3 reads CASSPAGTPVGEQYF. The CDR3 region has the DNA TGTGCCAGCTCACCAGCCGGGACACCCGTAGGGGAGCAGTACTTC.

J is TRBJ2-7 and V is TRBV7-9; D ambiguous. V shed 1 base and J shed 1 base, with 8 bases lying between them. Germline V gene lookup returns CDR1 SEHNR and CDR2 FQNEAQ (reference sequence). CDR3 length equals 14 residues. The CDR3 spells CASSLDTFSYEQYF. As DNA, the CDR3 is TGTGCCAGCAGCTTAGATACATTTTCCTACGAGCAGTACTTC.

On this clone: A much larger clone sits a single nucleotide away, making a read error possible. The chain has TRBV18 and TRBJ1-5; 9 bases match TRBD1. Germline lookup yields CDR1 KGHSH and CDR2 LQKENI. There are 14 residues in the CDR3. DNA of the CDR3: TGTGCCAGCTCACGAGGGACAGGGAATCGGCCCCAGCATTTT. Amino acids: CASSRGTGNRPQHF.

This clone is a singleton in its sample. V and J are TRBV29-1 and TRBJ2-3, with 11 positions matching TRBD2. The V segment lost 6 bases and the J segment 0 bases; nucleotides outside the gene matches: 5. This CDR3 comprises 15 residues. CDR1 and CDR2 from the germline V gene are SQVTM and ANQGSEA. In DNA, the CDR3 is TGCAGCGTCTTACTAGCGGGGGCTAGCACAGATACGCAGTATTTT. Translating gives CSVLLAGASTDTQYF.

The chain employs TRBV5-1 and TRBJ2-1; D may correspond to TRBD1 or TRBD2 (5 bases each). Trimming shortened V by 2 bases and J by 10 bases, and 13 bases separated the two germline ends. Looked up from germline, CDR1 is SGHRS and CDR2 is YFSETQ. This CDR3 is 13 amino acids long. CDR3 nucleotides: TGCGCCAGCAGCTTTGGGGGTCGAGGGGAGCAGTTCTTC. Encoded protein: CASSFGGRGEQFF.

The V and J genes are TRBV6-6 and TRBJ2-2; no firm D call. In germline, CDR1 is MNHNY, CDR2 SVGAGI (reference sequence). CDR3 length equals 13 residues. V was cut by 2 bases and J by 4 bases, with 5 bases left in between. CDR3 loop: CASSYGLTGELFF. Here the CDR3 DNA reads TGTGCCAGCAGTTACGGTCTCACCGGGGAGCTGTTTTTT.

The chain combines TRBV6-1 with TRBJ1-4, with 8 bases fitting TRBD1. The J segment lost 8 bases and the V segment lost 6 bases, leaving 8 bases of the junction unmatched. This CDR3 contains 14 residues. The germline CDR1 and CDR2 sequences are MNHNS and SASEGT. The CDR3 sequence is CASRRTGSLEKLFF. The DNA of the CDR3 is TGTGCCAGCAGGAGGACAGGGTCTTTGGAAAAACTGTTTTTT.

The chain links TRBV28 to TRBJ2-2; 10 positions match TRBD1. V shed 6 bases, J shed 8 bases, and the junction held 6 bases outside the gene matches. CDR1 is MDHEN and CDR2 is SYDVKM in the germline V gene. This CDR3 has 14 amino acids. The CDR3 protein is CASSRGTGEGELFF. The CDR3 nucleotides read TGTGCCAGCAGCCGGGGGACAGGGGAAGGGGAGCTGTTTTTT.

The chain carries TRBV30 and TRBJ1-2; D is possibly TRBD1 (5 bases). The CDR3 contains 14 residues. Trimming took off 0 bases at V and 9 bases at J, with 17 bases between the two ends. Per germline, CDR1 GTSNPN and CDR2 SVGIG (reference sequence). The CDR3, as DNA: TGTGCCTGGAGTGTGGGGGTAGGGACCCCGCGCTACACCTTC. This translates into CAWSVGVGTPRYTF.

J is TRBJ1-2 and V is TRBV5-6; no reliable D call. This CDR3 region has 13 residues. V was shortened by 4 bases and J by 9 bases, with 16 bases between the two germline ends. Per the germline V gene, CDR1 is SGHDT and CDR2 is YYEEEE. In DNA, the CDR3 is TGTGCCAGCAGCCTCCCCCACAGTGGTAGCTACACCTTC. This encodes CASSLPHSGSYTF.

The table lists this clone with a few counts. DNA for the CDR3: TGTGCCAGCAGCTTCCTAGGGAATCAGCCCCAGCATTTT. Protein: CASSFLGNQPQHF. The chain employs TRBV7-8 and TRBJ1-5; D call uncertain. The V gene lost 3 bases and the J gene lost 4 bases, with 7 bases spanning the gap. CDR3 size: 13 residues. Germline V gene sequence: CDR1 SGHVS, CDR2 FQNEAQ.

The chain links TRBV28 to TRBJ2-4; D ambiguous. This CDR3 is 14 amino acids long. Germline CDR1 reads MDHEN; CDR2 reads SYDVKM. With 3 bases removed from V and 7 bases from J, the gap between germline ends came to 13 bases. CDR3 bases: TGTGCCAGCAGTTTGAGCCAGTCTGTTAACATTCAGTACTTC. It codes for CASSLSQSVNIQYF.

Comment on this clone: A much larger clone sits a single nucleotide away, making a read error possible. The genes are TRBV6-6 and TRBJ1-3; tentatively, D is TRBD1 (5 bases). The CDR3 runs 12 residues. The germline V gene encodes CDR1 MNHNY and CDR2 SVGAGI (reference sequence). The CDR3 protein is CAGSRRENTIYF. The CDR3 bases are TGTGCCGGCAGCCGCAGGGAAAACACCATATATTTT.

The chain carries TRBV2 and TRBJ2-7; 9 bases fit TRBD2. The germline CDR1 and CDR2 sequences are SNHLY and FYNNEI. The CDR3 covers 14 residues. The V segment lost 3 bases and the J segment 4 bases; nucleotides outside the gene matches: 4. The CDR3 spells CASSDLSGSYEQYF. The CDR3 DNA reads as TGTGCCAGCAGTGATCTTAGCGGGAGTTACGAGCAGTACTTC.

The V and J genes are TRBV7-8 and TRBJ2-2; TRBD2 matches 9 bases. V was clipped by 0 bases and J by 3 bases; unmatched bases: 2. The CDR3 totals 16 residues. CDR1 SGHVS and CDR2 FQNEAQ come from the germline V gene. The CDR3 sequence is CASSLALAGYTGELFF. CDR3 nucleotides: TGTGCCAGCAGCTTAGCGCTAGCGGGGTACACCGGGGAGCTGTTTTTT. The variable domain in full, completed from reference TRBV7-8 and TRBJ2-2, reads GAGVSQSPRYKVAKRGQDVALRCDPISGHVSLFWYQQALGQGPEFLTYFQNEAQLDKSGLPSDRFFAERPEGSVSTLKIQRTQQEDSAVYLCASSLALAGYTGELFFGEGSRLTVL.

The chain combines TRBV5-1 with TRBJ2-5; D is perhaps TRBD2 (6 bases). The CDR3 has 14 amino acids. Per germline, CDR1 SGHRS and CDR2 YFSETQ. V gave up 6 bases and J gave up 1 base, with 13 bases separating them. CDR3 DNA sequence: TGCGCCAGCACAGGCGTGGGGGGCCAAGAGACCCAGTACTTC. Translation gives CASTGVGGQETQYF.